This T cell receptor beta chain was found in a study of shared clonotypes between healthy human individuals. In the study overall: Used for every donor were three CD4 naive, three CD4 memory, two CD8 naive and one CD8 memory plate.

Method: immunoSEQ multiplex PCR; TCRdb's copy keeps in-frame clones and lacks some. Here the sample spans millions of clones, 85% to 95% being singletons. The J segment lost 5 bases and the V segment lost 5 bases, leaving 5 bases of the junction unmatched. Per germline, CDR1 SGHVS and CDR2 FQNEAQ. The CDR3 has 16 residues. The sample taken for sequencing was naive CD4+ T cells sorted from blood. Regarding subset: CD45RA+ positively selected. The chain uses TRBV7-8 and TRBJ2-5, with 16 bases that match TRBD2. The sequence was obtained from a young man in good health. Here the CDR3 reads CASSPGTSGGAETQYF. As DNA, the CDR3 is TGTGCCAGCAGCCCAGGGACTAGCGGGGGGGCTGAGACCCAGTACTTC.